A selection of T cell receptor beta chains follows, all from one sample in a study of graft-versus-host responses after intestinal transplantation. This table comes from immunoSEQ multiplex PCR, and its TCRdb copy is limited to in-frame clones, with some not included. The sample has about 90,000 clones, about 93% seen once; the top ten hold 1.1%. No antigens are known for them. Sequencing was performed on unstimulated CD8+ T cells sorted from spleen or lymph node cells, taken before transplant. The origin of the receptors is a human donor who was the organ donor for an intestinal transplant. Each CDR3 is given with its conserved first and last residue. A D gene is named only where the DNA matches it firmly.

j_call: TRBJ1-2; d_call: NA; v_call: TRBV6-1; cdr3_nt: TGTGCCAGCAGTGTCTTAGGAGCCCCGGGGGGAGATGGCTACACCTTC; cdr3_aa: CASSVLGAPGGDGYTF
j_call: TRBJ2-7; d_call: NA; v_call: TRBV27; cdr3_nt: TGTGCCAGCAGTTTCATAGGCCCGAGGCTCGAGCAGTACTTC; cdr3_aa: CASSFIGPRLEQYF
j_call: TRBJ2-2; d_call: TRBD2; v_call: TRBV4-1; cdr3_nt: TGCGCCAGCAGCCAGAGACTAGCGGGAGCCACCGGGGAGCTGTTTTTT; cdr3_aa: CASSQRLAGATGELFF
j_call: TRBJ2-1; d_call: TRBD1; v_call: TRBV29-1; cdr3_nt: TGCAGCGCCGGGACAGGGGGCAATGAGCAGTTCTTC; cdr3_aa: CSAGTGGNEQFF
j_call: TRBJ2-7; d_call: TRBD1; v_call: TRBV27; cdr3_nt: TGTGCCAGCAGCATTGGGGACAGTTACGAGCAGTACTTC; cdr3_aa: CASSIGDSYEQYF
j_call: TRBJ1-5; d_call: NA; v_call: TRBV14; cdr3_nt: TGTGCCAGCATCCGGAACGGACAGCCGGGTCAGCCCCAGCATTTT; cdr3_aa: CASIRNGQPGQPQHF
j_call: TRBJ1-2; d_call: NA; v_call: TRBV5-1; cdr3_nt: TGCGCCAGCAGCTTGGCCAGGCAGTCCTATGGCTACACCTTC; cdr3_aa: CASSLARQSYGYTF
j_call: TRBJ1-3; d_call: NA; v_call: TRBV7-9; cdr3_nt: TGTGCCAGCAGCTTAGGTTCCGGGGAGGCTGGAAACACCATATATTTT; cdr3_aa: CASSLGSGEAGNTIYF
j_call: TRBJ1-2; d_call: NA; v_call: TRBV27; cdr3_nt: TGTGCCAGCAGTTTAGATGCAGGCAACTATGGCTACACCTTC; cdr3_aa: CASSLDAGNYGYTF
j_call: TRBJ1-5; d_call: NA; v_call: TRBV6-6; cdr3_nt: TGTGCCGGCAGAACAGGAGGGGACTCTAGCAATCAGCCCCAGCATTTT; cdr3_aa: CAGRTGGDSSNQPQHF